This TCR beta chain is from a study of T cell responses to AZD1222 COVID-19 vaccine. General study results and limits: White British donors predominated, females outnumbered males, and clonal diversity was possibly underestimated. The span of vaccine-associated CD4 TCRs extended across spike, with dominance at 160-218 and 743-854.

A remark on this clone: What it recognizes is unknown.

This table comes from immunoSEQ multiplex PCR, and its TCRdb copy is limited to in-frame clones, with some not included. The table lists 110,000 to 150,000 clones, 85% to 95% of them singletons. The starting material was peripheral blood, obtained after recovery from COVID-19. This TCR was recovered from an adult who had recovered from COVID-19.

The CDR3 here is CASSSRPYEQYF. In DNA, the CDR3 is TGTGCCAGCAGCTCCCGGCCCTACGAGCAGTACTTC. The chain joins TRBV7-2 to TRBJ2-7; D not resolved. This CDR3 has 12 amino acids. The germline CDR1 and CDR2 sequences are SGHTA and FQGNSA. The V end was cut by 4 bases, the J end by 2 bases, with 6 bases between.